Each of the 17 T cell receptor beta chains below was sequenced from the same sample in a study of blood T cells in healthy people across ages. With a J-beta primer mix and a sample-barcoded 5' primer, a second PCR ran 7 to 11 cycles. Via MiXCR, TCRdb re-called the 5' RACE reads, giving one row per CDR3 protein. In the table there are over 950,000 distinct CDR3 sequences, around two fifths of which are singletons. Sequencing was done on a sample of blood. All receptors derive from a young man in good health.

Turning to this clonotype: One base away lies a much larger clone, so this may be a sequencing read error. The chain links TRBV29-1 to TRBJ2-1; D gene unclear. Germline assignment: CDR1 SQVTM and CDR2 ANQGSEA. The CDR3 covers 11 residues. V gave up 4 bases and J gave up 9 bases, with 10 bases separating them. CDR3 residues: CSVGQRTEQFF. CDR3 coding DNA: TGCAGCGTTGGGCAGCGCACTGAGCAGTTCTTC.

This clonotype came up a few times. The DNA for the CDR3 is TGCGCCAGCAGCCAAGATGAAGCTGTCAATGAGCAGTTCTTC. Translating gives CASSQDEAVNEQFF. The chain combines TRBV4-3 with TRBJ2-1; D call uncertain. The germline V gene has CDR1 LGHNA and CDR2 YSLEER. The V and J ends lost 0 bases and 6 bases respectively, with 9 bases between them. CDR3 size: 14 residues.

Only a few counts were recorded for this clonotype. The genes are TRBV12-3 or TRBV12-4 and TRBJ2-1; 7 positions match TRBD2. The J call may be incorrect, as the DNA end agrees better with TRBJ2-7. This CDR3 is 14 amino acids long. The CDR3, as DNA: TGTGCCAGCAGTCGGACTAGTGGGTACAATGAGCAGTACTTC. This codes for CASSRTSGYNEQYF.

This clonotype has just a few counts. The junction and the germline gene differ at one end; a read error may be behind it. CDR3 nucleotide sequence: TGTGCTAGCAGCGGTACCGGGACTAGTGATGAGCAGTTCTTC. This sequence encodes CASSGTGTSDEQFF. V is TRBV7-7 and J is TRBJ2-1, with 8 bases lining up with TRBD2. The CDR3 is 14 residues long. From germline, CDR1 is SSHAT and CDR2 FNYEAQ (reference sequence).

The table lists this clonotype with a few counts. V usage is TRBV10-3 and J usage is TRBJ1-1, with TRBD1 matching over 8 bases. CDR3 length: 15 residues. CDR1 and CDR2 from the germline V gene are ENHRY and SYGVKD. J gave up 0 bases and V 6 bases, and 6 bases lay outside the gene matches. CDR3 in amino acids: CAISQGQGMNTEAFF. The CDR3 DNA reads as TGTGCCATCAGCCAAGGACAGGGTATGAACACTGAAGCTTTCTTT.

The chain recombines TRBV27 with TRBJ1-2, with 7 bases matching TRBD1. J gave up 4 bases and V 8 bases, and 7 bases lay outside the gene matches. The CDR3 is made up of 13 amino acids. From germline, CDR1 is MNHEY and CDR2 SMNVEV (reference sequence). For the CDR3, the DNA is TGTGCCAGCCGACAGGGACCGATCTATGGCTACACCTTC. Its protein is CASRQGPIYGYTF.

The chain has TRBV6-5 and TRBJ1-3; 7 nucleotides match TRBD1. The ends lost 4 bases at V and 2 bases at J; junction bases unmatched: 5. Germline V gene data show CDR1 as MNHEY and CDR2 as SVGAGI. CDR3 length equals 15 residues. The CDR3 region has the DNA TGTGCCAGCAGTTCCGACAGGGCCCCTGGAAACACCATATATTTT. Amino acid sequence: CASSSDRAPGNTIYF.

The chain employs TRBV5-1 and TRBJ2-5, with 12 bases aligning to TRBD1. V gave up 5 bases and J gave up 2 bases; unmatched junction bases: 10. This CDR3 comprises 17 residues. Germline lookup yields CDR1 SGHRS and CDR2 YFSETQ. Written as DNA, the CDR3 is TGCGCCAGCAGGGCCGGGACAGGGGGCTTTCGGCAAGAGACCCAGTACTTC. Translated, it gives CASRAGTGGFRQETQYF. The full variable domain, in which reference TRBV5-1 and TRBJ2-5 provide the parts outside the CDR3, is KAGVTQTPRYLIKTRGQQVTLSCSPISGHRSVSWYQQTPGQGLQFLFEYFSETQRNKGNFPGRFSGRQFSNSRSEMNVSTLELGDSALYLCASRAGTGGFRQETQYFGPGTRLLVL.

The chain has TRBV7-2 and TRBJ2-2, with D unresolved. In germline, CDR1 is SGHTA, CDR2 FQGNSA. This CDR3 is built from 13 residues. Trimming left V 0 bases short and J 9 bases short, with 8 bases between. The CDR3 region is CASSLANPRELFF. The DNA of the CDR3 is TGTGCCAGCAGCTTAGCGAATCCCCGGGAGCTGTTTTTT.

The sample holds a few counts of this clonotype. The V gene is TRBV7-8, the J gene TRBJ2-3, with D unresolved. Germline CDR1 and CDR2: SGHVS and FQNEAQ. CDR3 size: 16 residues. Trimming left V 1 base short and J 0 bases short, with 11 bases between. In DNA form, the CDR3 reads TGTGCCAGCAGCTTAGATCCAGAGCCTAGCACAGATACGCAGTATTTT. It codes for CASSLDPEPSTDTQYF.

In its sample, this clonotype was seen a few times. The CDR3 spells CSAKGQNQPQHF. DNA of the CDR3: TGCAGTGCTAAGGGACAGAATCAGCCCCAGCATTTT. This chain connects TRBV20-1 to TRBJ1-5, with 7 nucleotides matching TRBD1. Germline loops: CDR1 DFQATT, CDR2 SNEGSKA (reference sequence). Trimming removed 4 bases from V and 4 bases from J; junction bases left unmatched: 1. The CDR3 has 12 amino acids.

This rearrangement joins TRBV6-2 or TRBV6-3 to TRBJ1-1, with 9 bases fitting TRBD1. Per germline, CDR1 MNHEY and CDR2 SVGEGT. This CDR3 has 11 amino acids. V shed 6 bases and J 10 bases; nucleotides not matched to a gene: 3. The CDR3, as DNA: TGTGCCAGCAGGGGACAGGGCGCAGCTTTCTTT. Translated: CASRGQGAAFF.

The rearrangement uses TRBV11-2 and TRBJ2-1; possible D gene TRBD1, 6 bases. Near its end, the DNA agrees better with TRBJ2-7, so the J call may be wrong. The CDR3 is 14 residues long. CDR1 is SGHAT and CDR2 is FQNNGV in the germline V gene. The CDR3 DNA sequence: TGTGCCAGCAGCTCTAGGACAGCCTACAATGAGCAGTACTTC. Protein: CASSSRTAYNEQYF.

The chain carries TRBV20-1 and TRBJ1-5; 9 nucleotides line up with TRBD1. The V segment lost 1 base and the J segment 4 bases; nucleotides outside the gene matches: 8. Germline CDR1 and CDR2: DFQATT and SNEGSKA (reference sequence). This CDR3 has 16 residues. The CDR3 loop reads CSARAHGQGINQPQHF. The CDR3 region has the DNA TGCAGTGCTAGAGCCCACGGACAGGGGATAAATCAGCCCCAGCATTTT.

This clonotype was picked up a small number of times. The chain couples TRBV11-2 to TRBJ1-6; D uncertain. This CDR3 comprises 14 residues. Germline CDR1 SGHAT, CDR2 FQNNGV. V was cut by 5 bases and J by 8 bases, with 13 bases left in between. Here the CDR3 DNA reads TGTGCCAGCAGCCCAGCGGGTTTGGATTCACCCCTCCACTTT. It translates to CASSPAGLDSPLHF. Full variable domain (rest looked up from reference TRBV11-2 and TRBJ1-6): EAGVAQSPRYKIIEKRQSVAFWCNPISGHATLYWYQQILGQGPKLLIQFQNNGVVDDSQLPKDRFSAERLKGVDSTLKIQPAKLEDSAVYLCASSPAGLDSPLHFGNGTRLTVT.

This clonotype appeared a few times. The V call is TRBV4-1, the J call TRBJ1-5; a possible D gene is TRBD1 (5 bases). V was shortened by 1 base and J by 5 bases, with 15 bases between the two germline ends. Germline V CDR1 and CDR2: MGHRA, YSYEKL. The CDR3 has 16 amino acids. In nucleotides, the CDR3 is TGCGCCAGCAGCCAAGGGCGGGGCCTTGGGGATCAGCCCCAGCATTTT. The encoded protein is CASSQGRGLGDQPQHF.

The chain employs TRBV4-2 and TRBJ1-1; D unresolved. CDR1 is LGHNA and CDR2 is YNFKEQ in the germline V gene. CDR3 length: 16 residues. V was pared by 0 bases and J by 1 base, with 12 bases between. The DNA of the CDR3 is TGTGCCAGCAGCCAAGATGGGAAAGGGCAGAACACTGAAGCTTTCTTT. Translated: CASSQDGKGQNTEAFF.